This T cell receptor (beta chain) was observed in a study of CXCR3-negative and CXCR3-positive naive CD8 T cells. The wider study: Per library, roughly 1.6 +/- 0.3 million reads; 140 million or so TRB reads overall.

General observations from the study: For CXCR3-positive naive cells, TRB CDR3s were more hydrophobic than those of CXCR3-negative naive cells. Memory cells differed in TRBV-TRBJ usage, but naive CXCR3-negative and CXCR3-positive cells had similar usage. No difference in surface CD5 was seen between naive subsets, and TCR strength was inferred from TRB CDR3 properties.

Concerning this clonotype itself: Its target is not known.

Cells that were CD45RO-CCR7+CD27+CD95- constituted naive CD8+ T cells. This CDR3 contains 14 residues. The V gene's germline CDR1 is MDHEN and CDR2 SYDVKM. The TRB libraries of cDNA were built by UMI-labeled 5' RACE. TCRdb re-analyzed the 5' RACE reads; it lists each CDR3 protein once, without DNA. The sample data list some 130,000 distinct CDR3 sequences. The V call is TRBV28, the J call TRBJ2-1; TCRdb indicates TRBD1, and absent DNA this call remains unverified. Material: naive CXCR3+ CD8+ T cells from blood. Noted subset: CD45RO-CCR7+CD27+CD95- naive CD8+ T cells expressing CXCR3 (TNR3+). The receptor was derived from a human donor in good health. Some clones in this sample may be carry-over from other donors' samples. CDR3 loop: CASSRSGSYNEQFF.